These T cell receptor beta chains were read from a single sample in a study of T cell responses to AZD1222 COVID-19 vaccine. Profiled with immunoSEQ multiplex PCR; TCRdb holds only in-frame clones, not every one. The sample yields 140,000 to 150,000 clones, more than 75% seen once. The starting material was peripheral blood, obtained 28 days after the second AZD1222 dose. These receptors were collected from an adult who received the AZD1222 COVID-19 vaccine. CDR3s include the opening cysteine and the closing phenylalanine or tryptophan. D genes are given only for firm matches. The size of a clone is reported for some rows only, either as once, few or many, or as a class for expanded clones.

>.|.|TRBV2|TRBJ1-5
TGTGCCAGCAGTGGCCGGGGGTTGGGCAATCAGCCCCAGCATTTT
CASSGRGLGNQPQHF
>.|.|TRBV6-1|TRBJ1-2
TGTGCCAGCAGTGAAGACGGCCCTATCTATGGCTACACCTTC
CASSEDGPIYGYTF
>.|.|TRBV12-3/TRBV12-4|TRBJ1-1
TGTGCCAGCAGTTTTTCGAACACTGAAGCTTTCTTT
CASSFSNTEAFF
>.|.|TRBV18|TRBJ1-4
TGTGCCAGCTCACCACCCGGTGGGAGGTTGGAAAAACTGTTTTTT
CASSPPGGRLEKLFF
>.|TRBD1|TRBV2|TRBJ1-2
TGTGCCAGCAGTAGGGACAGGGAGCGTGGCTATGGCTACACCTTC
CASSRDRERGYGYTF
>.|.|TRBV5-6|TRBJ1-1
TGTGCCAGCAGCTTCCCACAGGGGAACACTGAAGCTTTCTTT
CASSFPQGNTEAFF
>.|.|TRBV5-1|TRBJ1-6
TGCGCCAGCAGCGAGGGTAGGCGATCACCCCTCCACTTT
CASSEGRRSPLHF
>.|.|TRBV19|TRBJ1-2
TGTGCCAGTAGTATAGGTGGCGAGTATGGCTACACCTTC
CASSIGGEYGYTF
>.|TRBD1|TRBV6-5|TRBJ1-5
TGTGCCAGCAGCCCCAGGACAGGTTATCAGCCCCAGCATTTT
CASSPRTGYQPQHF
>.|.|TRBV11-3|TRBJ2-5
TGTGCCAGCAGCTTAGATACAGAGACCCAGTACTTC
CASSLDTETQYF
>.|TRBD1|TRBV29-1|TRBJ1-2
TGCAGCGTTGAAACACCGACAGGGGGCTCCAACTATGGCTACACCTTC
CSVETPTGGSNYGYTF
>.|TRBD1|TRBV9|TRBJ1-2
TGTGCCAGCAGCGTAGGAGGGGGCCCTAGCTATGGCTACACCTTC
CASSVGGGPSYGYTF
>.|TRBD1|TRBV6-5|TRBJ2-3
TGTGCCAGCAGTTCCCCGACAGGGTGGGGCACAGATACGCAGTATTTT
CASSSPTGWGTDTQYF
>.|TRBD1|TRBV2|TRBJ1-5
TGTGCCAGCAACCAGGACAGGGTCAATCAGCCCCAGCATTTT
CASNQDRVNQPQHF
>.|TRBD2|TRBV6-6|TRBJ2-1
TGTGCCAGCAGCCCCGGGACTAGCGGGAGAGATGAGCAGTTCTTC
CASSPGTSGRDEQFF
>.|.|TRBV7-9|TRBJ1-6
TGTGCCAGCAGCTTGGAGGGTAGGGGCTCACCCCTCCACTTT
CASSLEGRGSPLHF
>.|TRBD1|TRBV2|TRBJ1-2
TGTGCCAGAACCGGGACAGTCGAACGTGGCTACACCTTC
CARTGTVERGYTF
>.|.|TRBV18|TRBJ1-5
TGTGCCAGCTCACCGGGACGGATTAGCAATCAGCCCCAGCATTTT
CASSPGRISNQPQHF
>.|.|TRBV6-4|TRBJ1-5
TGTGCCAGCAGTCAGGAGCTGAATCAGCCCCAGCATTTT
CASSQELNQPQHF
>.|.|TRBV5-4|TRBJ2-1
TGTGCCAGCAGCTTTGGGCCCGACAATGAGCAGTTCTTC
CASSFGPDNEQFF
>once|.|TRBV12-3/TRBV12-4|TRBJ1-1
TGTGCCAGCAGACGCGTGCGGAACACTGAAGCTTTCTTT
CASRRVRNTEAFF
>.|.|TRBV18|TRBJ1-4
TGTGCCAGCTCATCCTCTGCCGCGGGGTTTGGTGAAAAACTGTTTTTT
CASSSSAAGFGEKLFF
>.|.|TRBV19|TRBJ1-1
TGTGCCAGTAGACAGCCGCACATGAACACTGAAGCTTTCTTT
CASRQPHMNTEAFF
>.|.|TRBV6-5|TRBJ2-1
TGTGCCAGCAGAACGCAGGGGCTCCCCTACAATGAGCAGTTCTTC
CASRTQGLPYNEQFF
>.|TRBD2|TRBV5-5|TRBJ2-7
TGTGCCAGCAGCTTGGGAGGGGAGGGCTACGAGCAGTACTTC
CASSLGGEGYEQYF
>few|.|TRBV4-1|TRBJ2-2
TGCGCCAGCAGCCAAGCTGGATATGTTACAAACACCGGGGAGCTGTTTTTT
CASSQAGYVTNTGELFF
>once|.|TRBV3-1/TRBV3-2|TRBJ1-1
TGTGCCAGCTCCTCCCCAGGGGAATACACTGAAGCTTTCTTT
CASSSPGEYTEAFF